These 17 T cell receptor beta chains were sequenced from one sample in a study of neurological immune-mediated disorders (dated by TCRdb to between 2017 and 2020). Receptors were amplified or captured by 5' RACE. The instrument was an Illumina HiSeq 2500. TCRdb reworked the public reads: Q25 trimming with fastp, MiXCR clone assembly, productive beta chains retained. Rows matching on CDR3 protein sequence are summarized as one entry with the most common DNA and genes. The sample data list about 31,000 distinct CDR3 sequences, and about an eighth of these were observed just once. 5% to 6.5% of the sample comes from the top ten. The time point label on this specimen signifies: technical triplicate 2. Sequencing was done on a sample of CD4+ T cells from blood. The source is a female donor with HTLV-1-associated myelopathy (HAM/TSP).

This clonotype was observed many times. This chain links TRBV3-1 with TRBJ2-5; 7 nucleotides align to TRBD1. The CDR3 has 15 amino acids. With 4 bases clipped from V and 0 bases from J, the junction kept 5 bases outside the gene matches. Germline V CDR1 and CDR2: LGHDT, YNNKEL (reference sequence). This chain's CDR3 is CASSRPGTDQETQYF. DNA of the CDR3: TGTGCCAGCAGCCGACCCGGGACAGACCAAGAGACCCAGTACTTC.

There are a few counts of this clonotype. The rearrangement uses TRBV9 and TRBJ1-5; D unclear. The CDR3 loop spans 9 amino acids. Germline loops: CDR1 SGDLS, CDR2 YYNGEE. V was clipped by 9 bases and J by 12 bases, with 10 bases between them. CDR3 sequence: CATLTDQHF. In DNA, the CDR3 is TGTGCCACTCTGACTGACCAGCATTTT.

The chain has TRBV18 and TRBJ1-4; D is undetermined. The germline V gene has CDR1 KGHSH and CDR2 LQKENI. V gave up 3 bases and J gave up 6 bases, with 11 bases separating them. The CDR3 contains 14 residues. CDR3 residues: CASSPGKEDEKLFF. The CDR3 DNA reads TGTGCCAGCTCACCGGGAAAGGAGGATGAAAAACTGTTTTTT.

The chain joins TRBV20-1 to TRBJ1-6; 7 bases match TRBD1. The CDR3 is 15 residues long. Germline V lookup: CDR1 DFQATT, CDR2 SNEGSKA (reference sequence). Trimming took 1 base from V and 5 from J; bases not matched to a gene: 5. The CDR3 region is CSARGGGADNSPLHF. The CDR3 nucleotides read TGCAGTGCTAGAGGAGGGGGCGCCGATAATTCACCCCTCCACTTT.

Ten or more counts support this clonotype. This chain links TRBV6-6 with TRBJ1-2; no definite D call. Deletions cut 5 bases from V and 8 bases from J, with 15 bases between. The germline V gene encodes CDR1 MNHNY and CDR2 SVGAGI (reference sequence). This CDR3 spans 13 amino acids. CDR3 sequence (DNA): TGTGCCAGCAGTCAAAACCCGGAGAAGGGCTACACCTTC. This encodes CASSQNPEKGYTF.

At least ten counts were recorded for this clonotype. CDR3 DNA: TGTGCCATCAGTGGGCGGGGGGTCCAAGAGACCCAGTACTTC. Translation gives CAISGRGVQETQYF. The rearrangement links TRBV10-3 to TRBJ2-5, with TRBD2 identical over 8 bases. Germline loops: CDR1 ENHRY, CDR2 SYGVKD. The junction had 2 bases not matched to a gene; V was cut back by 4 bases and J by 1 base. The CDR3 totals 14 residues.

This clonotype was seen many times. The chain couples TRBV7-9 to TRBJ2-3; D may correspond to TRBD1 or TRBD2 (5 bases each). This CDR3 spans 15 amino acids. Deletions cut 3 bases from V and 0 bases from J, with 10 bases between. Germline-derived CDR1 and CDR2 are SEHNR and FQNEAQ (reference sequence). CDR3 loop: CASSLGRPSTDTQYF. CDR3 in DNA: TGTGCCAGCAGCTTGGGACGACCTAGCACAGATACGCAGTATTTT.

This clonotype was counted many times. V gene TRBV10-2 combines with J gene TRBJ1-2; 7 bases line up with TRBD1. V shed 6 bases and J 3 bases; nucleotides not matched to a gene: 4. This CDR3 comprises 13 residues. From germline, CDR1 is WSHSY and CDR2 SAAADI. The CDR3 region has the DNA TGCGCCAGCAGCGCCGGGACAGACTATGGCTACACCTTC. Residues: CASSAGTDYGYTF.

In this sample, this clonotype turned up many times. The V gene is TRBV20-1, the J gene TRBJ2-5, with D possibly being TRBD2 (5 bases). The CDR3 length is 11 residues. Trimming cost V 6 bases and J 4 bases, with 9 bases left between them. CDR1 is DFQATT and CDR2 is SNEGSKA in the germline V gene (reference sequence). The CDR3 spells CSAGEVETQYF. CDR3 coding DNA: TGCAGTGCCGGGGAAGTAGAGACCCAGTACTTC.

The table lists this clonotype with many counts. The rearrangement joins TRBV7-2 to TRBJ2-3; 13 positions agree with TRBD2. Trimming removed 1 base from V and 1 base from J; junction bases left unmatched: 5. The CDR3 contains 18 residues. The germline CDR1 and CDR2 sequences are SGHTA and FQGNSA. The chain's CDR3 is CASSLGLAGGSRTDTQYF. CDR3 nucleotides: TGTGCCAGCAGCTTAGGACTAGCGGGGGGATCCCGCACAGATACGCAGTATTTT.

This clonotype was seen ten or more times. The rearrangement links TRBV5-1 to TRBJ1-1, with a weak D call TRBD1 (6 bases). The CDR3 length is 17 residues. V was shortened by 1 base and J by 4 bases, with 20 bases between the two germline ends. The germline V gene has CDR1 SGHRS and CDR2 YFSETQ. The CDR3 here is CASSLLVGRGGGTEAFF. The CDR3 DNA reads as TGCGCCAGCAGCTTGCTGGTGGGCAGGGGAGGAGGCACTGAAGCTTTCTTT.

This clonotype was seen many times. J is TRBJ2-5 and V is TRBV20-1; D ambiguous. Germline-derived CDR1 and CDR2 are DFQATT and SNEGSKA (reference sequence). This CDR3 region has 13 residues. Deletions cut 1 base from V and 2 bases from J, with 8 bases between. For the CDR3, the DNA is TGCAGTGCTAGAGTCCCTAGGCAAGAGACCCAGTACTTC. This translates into CSARVPRQETQYF.

This clonotype was seen a handful of times. Germline and junction disagree at one end, which may indicate a read error. The chain uses TRBV7-7 and TRBJ1-5, with unresolved D. Germline CDR1 is SSHAT and CDR2 is FNYEAQ (reference sequence). The CDR3 has 15 residues. The CDR3 loop is CASSFWAVSNQPQHF. The CDR3 DNA sequence: TGTGCTAGCAGCTTCTGGGCAGTTAGCAATCAGCCCCAGCATTTT.

In its sample, this clonotype was seen many times. This rearrangement joins TRBV7-9 to TRBJ2-7; 15 nucleotides line up with TRBD2. V lost 4 bases, J lost 0 bases, and 7 bases stayed unmatched. The germline V gene has CDR1 SEHNR and CDR2 FQNEAQ (reference sequence). The CDR3 extends over 18 amino acids. Written as DNA, the CDR3 is TGTGCCAGCAGCTCGGGACTAGCGGGAGGAATTCACTCCTACGAGCAGTACTTC. This encodes CASSSGLAGGIHSYEQYF. The variable domain in full, completed from reference TRBV7-9 and TRBJ2-7, reads DTGVSQNPRHKITKRGQNVTFRCDPISEHNRLYWYRQTLGQGPEFLTYFQNEAQLEKSRLLSDRFSAERPKGSFSTLEIQRTEQGDSAMYLCASSSGLAGGIHSYEQYFGPGTRLTVT.

In its sample, this clonotype was seen many times. Here the CDR3 reads CASTQSGRSSYNEQFF. The CDR3 DNA follows: TGTGCCAGCACCCAATCGGGCAGGAGCTCCTACAATGAGCAGTTCTTC. The V and J genes are TRBV12-3 or TRBV12-4 and TRBJ2-1; no firm D call. There are 16 residues in the CDR3. V lost 7 bases, J lost 0 bases, and 16 bases lay in between.

Many counts were recorded for this clonotype. The chain recombines TRBV5-1 with TRBJ2-5; 8 bases fit TRBD2. The V gene's germline CDR1 is SGHRS and CDR2 YFSETQ. V trimming: 4 bases; J trimming: 3 bases; junction bases outside the gene matches: 8. There are 15 residues in the CDR3. For the CDR3, the DNA is TGCGCCAGCAGCCCGGGACTAGTTTGGGAAGAGACCCAGTACTTC. It encodes CASSPGLVWEETQYF.

Ten or more counts support this clonotype. This chain links TRBV5-1 with TRBJ2-1; D perhaps matches TRBD2 (5 bases). The V and J ends lost 1 base and 6 bases respectively, with 14 bases between them. Germline V gene lookup returns CDR1 SGHRS and CDR2 YFSETQ. This CDR3 spans 15 amino acids. CDR3 in DNA: TGCGCCAGCAGCTTGACCCCGGGGTGGGGCAATGAGCAGTTCTTC. This translates into CASSLTPGWGNEQFF.